This note documents a single T cell receptor beta chain sequence. Sequencing was performed with immunoSEQ multiplex PCR; in TCRdb, only in-frame clones are kept and a portion is missing. The sample records 250,000 or so clones, 88% being singletons. This record belongs to a study of blood T cell repertoires in COVID-19. The CDR3 is 15 amino acids. The germline V gene encodes CDR1 LGHDT and CDR2 YNNKEL (reference sequence). Trimming took 1 base from V and 4 from J, leaving 8 bases between them. Sequenced material: PBMCs or T cells enriched from blood (not recorded which). The chain carries TRBV3-1 (or the pseudogene TRBV3-2) and TRBJ1-6; unclear D gene. This receptor was identified in a woman aged 40 to 49 who had been exposed to COVID-19. CDR3 region: CASSQVTGYNSPLHF. CDR3 in DNA: TGTGCCAGCAGCCAAGTGACGGGGTATAATTCACCCCTCCACTTT.